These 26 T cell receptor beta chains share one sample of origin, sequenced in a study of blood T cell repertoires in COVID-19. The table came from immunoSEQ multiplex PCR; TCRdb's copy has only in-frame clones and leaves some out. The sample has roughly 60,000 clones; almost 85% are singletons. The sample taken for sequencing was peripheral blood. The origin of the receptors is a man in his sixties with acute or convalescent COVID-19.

CDR3 nucleotide sequence: TGTGCCAGCAGTGAAGGGCAGGGATATAATTCACCCCTCCACTTT. The encoded protein is CASSEGQGYNSPLHF. The chain combines TRBV6-1 with TRBJ1-6; D may be TRBD1 (5 bases). V was cut by 1 base and J by 4 bases, with 8 bases left in between. This CDR3 is 15 amino acids long. The germline V gene encodes CDR1 MNHNS and CDR2 SASEGT.

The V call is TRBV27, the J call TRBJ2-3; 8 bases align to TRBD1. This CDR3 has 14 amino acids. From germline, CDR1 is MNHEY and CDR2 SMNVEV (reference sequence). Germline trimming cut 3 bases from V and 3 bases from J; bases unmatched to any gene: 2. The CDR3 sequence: CASSLQGATDTQYF. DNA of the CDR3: TGTGCCAGCAGTTTGCAGGGGGCTACAGATACGCAGTATTTT.

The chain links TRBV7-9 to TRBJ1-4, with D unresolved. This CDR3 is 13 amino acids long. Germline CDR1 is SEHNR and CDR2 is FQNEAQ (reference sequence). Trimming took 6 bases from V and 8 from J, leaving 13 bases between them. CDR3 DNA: TGTGCCAGCAGTCCGCGACTTGAGGAAAAACTGTTTTTT. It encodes CASSPRLEEKLFF.

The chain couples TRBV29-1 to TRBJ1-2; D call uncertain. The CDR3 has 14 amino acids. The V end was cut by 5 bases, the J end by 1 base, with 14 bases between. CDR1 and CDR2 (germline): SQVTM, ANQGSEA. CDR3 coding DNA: TGCAGCGTTCCCCGGATTGAGGGTAACTATGGCTACACCTTC. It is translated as CSVPRIEGNYGYTF.

This chain's CDR3 is CASSSTSGVSGGELFF. The CDR3 region has the DNA TGCGCCAGCAGCTCGACTAGCGGGGTCTCAGGAGGGGAGCTGTTTTTT. This chain joins TRBV5-1 and TRBJ2-2; 11 positions agree with TRBD2. The CDR3 contains 16 residues. Germline assignment: CDR1 SGHRS and CDR2 YFSETQ. J gave up 8 bases and V 3 bases, and 9 bases lay outside the gene matches.

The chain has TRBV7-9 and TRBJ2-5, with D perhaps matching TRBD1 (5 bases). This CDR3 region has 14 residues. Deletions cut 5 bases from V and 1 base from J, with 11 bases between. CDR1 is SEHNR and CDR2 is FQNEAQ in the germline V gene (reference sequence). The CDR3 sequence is CASSHPDSQETQYF. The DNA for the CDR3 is TGTGCCAGCAGCCACCCTGACAGCCAAGAGACCCAGTACTTC.

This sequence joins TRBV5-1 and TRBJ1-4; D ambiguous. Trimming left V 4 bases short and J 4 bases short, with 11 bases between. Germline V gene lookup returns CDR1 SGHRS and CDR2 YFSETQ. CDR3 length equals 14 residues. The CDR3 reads CASSLRGDNEKLFF. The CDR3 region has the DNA TGCGCCAGCAGCCTCCGGGGTGATAATGAAAAACTGTTTTTT.

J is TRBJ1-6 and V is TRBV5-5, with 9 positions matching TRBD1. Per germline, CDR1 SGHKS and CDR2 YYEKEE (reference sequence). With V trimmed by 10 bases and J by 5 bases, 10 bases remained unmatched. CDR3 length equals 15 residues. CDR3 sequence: CASSDRGLDNSPLHF. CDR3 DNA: TGTGCCTCCTCAGACAGGGGGTTGGATAATTCACCCCTCCACTTT.

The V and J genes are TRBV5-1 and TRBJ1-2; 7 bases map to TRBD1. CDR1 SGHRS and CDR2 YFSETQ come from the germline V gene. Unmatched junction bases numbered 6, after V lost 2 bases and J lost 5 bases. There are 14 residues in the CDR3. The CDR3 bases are TGCGCCAGCAGCTTCGCGACAGGGTCTTATGGCTACACCTTC. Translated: CASSFATGSYGYTF.

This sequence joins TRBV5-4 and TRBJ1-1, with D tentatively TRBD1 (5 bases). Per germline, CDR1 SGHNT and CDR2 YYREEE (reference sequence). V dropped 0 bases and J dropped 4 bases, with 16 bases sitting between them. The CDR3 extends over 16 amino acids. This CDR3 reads CASSLEISTALTEAFF. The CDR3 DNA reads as TGTGCCAGCAGCTTGGAGATCTCGACAGCCCTCACTGAAGCTTTCTTT.

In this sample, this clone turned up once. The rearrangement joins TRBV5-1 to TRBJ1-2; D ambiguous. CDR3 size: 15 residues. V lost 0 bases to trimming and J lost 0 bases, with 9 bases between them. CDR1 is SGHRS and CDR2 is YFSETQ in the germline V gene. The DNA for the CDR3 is TGCGCCAGCAGCTTGGAAGGCAGGTCTAACTATGGCTACACCTTC. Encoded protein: CASSLEGRSNYGYTF.

The CDR3 here is CASSSLSGAYNEQFF. DNA for the CDR3: TGTGCCAGCAGCAGTCTTAGCGGGGCGTACAATGAGCAGTTCTTC. V usage is TRBV9 and J usage is TRBJ2-1, with 8 bases aligning to TRBD2. There are 15 residues in the CDR3. Germline V gene lookup returns CDR1 SGDLS and CDR2 YYNGEE. V dropped 4 bases and J dropped 4; count of bases not matched to a gene: 7.

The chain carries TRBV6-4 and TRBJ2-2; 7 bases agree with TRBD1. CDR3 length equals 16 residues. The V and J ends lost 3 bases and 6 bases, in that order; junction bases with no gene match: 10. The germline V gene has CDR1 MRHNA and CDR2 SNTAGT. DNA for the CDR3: TGTGCCAGCAGTGAGACCGAGAGGGGGCTACCCGGGGAGCTGTTTTTT. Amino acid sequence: CASSETERGLPGELFF.

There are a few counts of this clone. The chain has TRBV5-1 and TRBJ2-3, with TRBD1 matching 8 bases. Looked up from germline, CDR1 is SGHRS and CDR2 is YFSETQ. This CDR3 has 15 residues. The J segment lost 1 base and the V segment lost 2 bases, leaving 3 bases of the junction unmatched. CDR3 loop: CASSFGQGGTDTQYF. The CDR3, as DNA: TGCGCCAGCAGCTTCGGACAGGGCGGCACAGATACGCAGTATTTT.

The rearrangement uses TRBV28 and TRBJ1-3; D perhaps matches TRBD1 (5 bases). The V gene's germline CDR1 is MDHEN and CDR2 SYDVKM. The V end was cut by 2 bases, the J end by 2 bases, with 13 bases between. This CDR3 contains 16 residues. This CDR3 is CASSLRTGLAGNTIYF. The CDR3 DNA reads TGTGCCAGCAGTTTAAGAACAGGTTTAGCTGGAAACACCATATATTTT.

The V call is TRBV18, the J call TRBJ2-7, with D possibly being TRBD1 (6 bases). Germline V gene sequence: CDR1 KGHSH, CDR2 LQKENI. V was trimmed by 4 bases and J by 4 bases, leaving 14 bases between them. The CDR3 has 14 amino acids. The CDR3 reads CASSLQGLGYEQYF. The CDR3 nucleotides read TGTGCCAGCTCACTACAGGGATTAGGGTACGAGCAGTACTTC.

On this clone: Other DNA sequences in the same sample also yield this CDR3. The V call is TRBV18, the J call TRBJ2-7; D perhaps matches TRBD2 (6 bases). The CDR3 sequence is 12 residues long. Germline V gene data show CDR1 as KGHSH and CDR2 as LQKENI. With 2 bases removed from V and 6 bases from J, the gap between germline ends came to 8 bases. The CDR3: CASSPGGTEQYF. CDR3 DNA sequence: TGTGCCAGCTCACCAGGGGGGACCGAGCAGTACTTC.

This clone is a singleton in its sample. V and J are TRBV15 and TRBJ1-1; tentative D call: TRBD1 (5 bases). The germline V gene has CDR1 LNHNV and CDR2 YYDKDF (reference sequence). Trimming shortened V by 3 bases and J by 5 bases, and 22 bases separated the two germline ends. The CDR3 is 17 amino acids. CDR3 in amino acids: CATSSGGSSSWTTEAFF. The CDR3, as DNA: TGTGCCACCAGCAGCGGGGGGTCTTCCTCCTGGACGACTGAAGCTTTCTTT.

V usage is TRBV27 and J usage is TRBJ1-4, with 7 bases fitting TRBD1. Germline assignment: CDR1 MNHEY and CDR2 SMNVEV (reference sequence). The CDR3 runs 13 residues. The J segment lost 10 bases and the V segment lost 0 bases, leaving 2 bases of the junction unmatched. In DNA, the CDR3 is TGTGCCAGCAGTTTATCGCAGGGGGGAAAACTGTTTTTT. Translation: CASSLSQGGKLFF.

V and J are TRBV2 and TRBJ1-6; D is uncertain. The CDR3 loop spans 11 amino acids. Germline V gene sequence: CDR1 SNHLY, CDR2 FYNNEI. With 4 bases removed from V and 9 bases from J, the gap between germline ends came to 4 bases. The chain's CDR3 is CASSVLSPLHF. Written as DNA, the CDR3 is TGTGCCAGCAGTGTTCTTTCACCCCTCCACTTT.

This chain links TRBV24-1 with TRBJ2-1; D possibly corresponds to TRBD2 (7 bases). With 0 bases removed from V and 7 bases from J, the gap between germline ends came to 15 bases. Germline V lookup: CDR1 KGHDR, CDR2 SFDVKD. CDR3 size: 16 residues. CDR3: CATSDLSQGRGNEQFF. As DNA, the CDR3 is TGTGCCACCAGTGATTTGTCTCAGGGGAGGGGAAATGAGCAGTTCTTC.

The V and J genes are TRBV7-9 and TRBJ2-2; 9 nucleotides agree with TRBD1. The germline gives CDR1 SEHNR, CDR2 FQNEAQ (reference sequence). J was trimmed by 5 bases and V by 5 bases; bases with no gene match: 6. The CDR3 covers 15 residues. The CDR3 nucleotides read TGTGCCAGCAGCCTCCGGGACAGGGCGACCGGGGAGCTGTTTTTT. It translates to CASSLRDRATGELFF.

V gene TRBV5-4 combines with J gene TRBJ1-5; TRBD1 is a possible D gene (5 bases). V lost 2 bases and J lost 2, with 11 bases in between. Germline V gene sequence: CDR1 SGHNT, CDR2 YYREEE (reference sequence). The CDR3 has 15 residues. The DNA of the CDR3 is TGTGCCAGCAGCTTCGACAGTCCGCGCAATCAGCCCCAGCATTTT. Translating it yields CASSFDSPRNQPQHF.

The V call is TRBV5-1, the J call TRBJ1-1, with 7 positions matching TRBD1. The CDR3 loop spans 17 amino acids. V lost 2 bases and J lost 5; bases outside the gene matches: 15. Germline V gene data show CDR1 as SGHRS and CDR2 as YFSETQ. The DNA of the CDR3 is TGCGCCAGCAGCTTCAGACAGGGTGCCTCCGCGGGGACTGAAGCTTTCTTT. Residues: CASSFRQGASAGTEAFF.

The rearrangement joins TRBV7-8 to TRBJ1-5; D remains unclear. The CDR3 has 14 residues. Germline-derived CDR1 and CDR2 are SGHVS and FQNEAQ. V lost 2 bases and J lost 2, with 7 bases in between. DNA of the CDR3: TGTGCCAGCAGCTTAATCCCCGGCAATCAGCCCCAGCATTTT. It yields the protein CASSLIPGNQPQHF. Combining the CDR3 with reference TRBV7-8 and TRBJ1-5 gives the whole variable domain GAGVSQSPRYKVAKRGQDVALRCDPISGHVSLFWYQQALGQGPEFLTYFQNEAQLDKSGLPSDRFFAERPEGSVSTLKIQRTQQEDSAVYLCASSLIPGNQPQHFGDGTRLSIL.

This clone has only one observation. CDR3 nucleotide sequence: TGTGCCAGCAGCCTAGACGTGGGGGCCACTGAAGCTTTCTTT. Translated: CASSLDVGATEAFF. V and J are TRBV5-4 and TRBJ1-1; maybe TRBD1 (6 bases). Germline V gene data show CDR1 as SGHNT and CDR2 as YYREEE (reference sequence). CDR3 size: 14 residues. The germline V and J ends were trimmed by 4 bases and 4 bases, with 14 bases remaining between them.